Sequencing of this T cell receptor (beta chain) was carried out in a study of CD8 T cells in Susac syndrome. Whole-study results and caveats: The number of individuals included in the study's TCR sequencing and HLA analysis was acknowledged as relatively small.

Random hexamers were used to reverse transcribe an amount of about 0.45 to 1 ug RNA. MiXCR, run by TCRdb on the immunoSEQ multiplex PCR reads, gives a single entry per CDR3 protein. The sample lists 250,000 to 300,000 distinct CDR3 sequences, around 89% seen once, with 0.18% in the top ten. Remarks on this clonotype: Its specificity is not known.

Germline V gene lookup returns CDR1 MNHEY and CDR2 SMNVEV (reference sequence). Trimming cost V 2 bases and J 5 bases; bases outside gene matches: 5. The CDR3 consists of 14 residues. The T cells that were sequenced for TCR beta were CD8+ and CD4+ cells from blood. This chain links TRBV27 with TRBJ1-1, with 7 positions matching TRBD1. Sequences were obtained from CD8+ T cells from PBMCs. The source of this sequence is a human donor with multiple sclerosis. The CDR3 sequence is CASSLGRGRTEAFF. CDR3 nucleotides: TGTGCCAGCAGTTTAGGTAGGGGGCGGACTGAAGCTTTCTTT.